The 15 T cell receptor beta chains given below trace back to one sample, sequenced in a study of CD8+CD57+ T cells in acquired aplastic anemia. CD8+CD57+ cell expansion, shown by flow cytometry, had occurred in the patients selected for sequencing. It was genomic DNA that served as the template for profiling TCR beta VDJ and CDR3. MiXCR, run by TCRdb on the reads, gives a single entry per CDR3 protein. This table has around 150,000 distinct CDR3 sequences, 48% appearing once. Material: sorted CD4+, CD8+, or CD8+CD57+ T cells (not recorded which) from PBMCs. These receptors all stem from a human donor with aplastic anemia.

J is TRBJ1-1 and V is TRBV10-3; TRBD1 might be the D (5 bases). The CDR3 is 14 amino acids. Trimming pared 6 bases from V and 1 base from J, leaving 12 bases between. CDR1 is ENHRY and CDR2 is SYGVKD in the germline V gene. The DNA of the CDR3 is TGTGCCATCAGGGGTCGGGACGGGAACACTGAAGCTTTCTTT. Translation: CAIRGRDGNTEAFF.

This clonotype showed up many times. The genes are TRBV19 and TRBJ2-5, with D possibly matching TRBD2 (7 bases). There are 16 residues in the CDR3. Germline V gene sequence: CDR1 LNHDA, CDR2 SQIVND (reference sequence). V lost 2 bases and J lost 5, with 18 bases in between. CDR3 amino acids: CASSIPGAGEGETQYF. CDR3 nucleotide sequence: TGTGCCAGTAGTATACCCGGGGCAGGGGAGGGGGAGACCCAGTACTTC. Complete variable domain (other parts from reference TRBV19 and TRBJ2-5): DGGITQSPKYLFRKEGQNVTLSCEQNLNHDAMYWYRQDPGQGLRLIYYSQIVNDFQKGDIAEGYSVSREKKESFPLTVTSAQKNPTAFYLCASSIPGAGEGETQYFGPGTRLLVL.

This chain joins TRBV19 and TRBJ2-2, with 10 bases fitting TRBD2. Trimming at V came to 6 bases and at J to 0 bases, leaving 10 bases not matched to a gene. The CDR3 length is 18 residues. Germline assignment: CDR1 LNHDA and CDR2 SQIVND (reference sequence). The CDR3 is CASSRLASGGSNTGELFF. DNA for the CDR3: TGTGCCAGTAGCCGACTGGCTAGCGGGGGATCGAACACCGGGGAGCTGTTTTTT.

This clonotype was recorded many times. This chain connects TRBV10-3 to TRBJ2-7; possibly TRBD1 for D (5 bases). V was trimmed by 7 bases and J by 1 base, leaving 11 bases between them. CDR1 and CDR2 from the germline V gene are ENHRY and SYGVKD. This CDR3 has 13 amino acids. The CDR3 DNA sequence: TGTGCCATCAACAAAGACAGATCCTACGAGCAGTACTTC. It is translated as CAINKDRSYEQYF.

The chain is built from TRBV7-9 and TRBJ2-7; TRBD2 might be the D (6 bases). Trimming cost V 5 bases and J 6 bases, with 11 bases left between them. The CDR3 length is 12 residues. CDR1 and CDR2 from the germline V gene are SEHNR and FQNEAQ (reference sequence). The CDR3 here is CASSGRGSEQYF. Here the CDR3 DNA reads TGTGCCAGCAGCGGACGGGGGAGCGAGCAGTACTTC. The full variable domain, in which reference TRBV7-9 and TRBJ2-7 provide the parts outside the CDR3, is DTGVSQNPRHKITKRGQNVTFRCDPISEHNRLYWYRQTLGQGPEFLTYFQNEAQLEKSRLLSDRFSAERPKGSFSTLEIQRTEQGDSAMYLCASSGRGSEQYFGPGTRLTVT.

The chain is built from TRBV25-1 and TRBJ2-3, with a weak D call TRBD2 (6 bases). The CDR3 is 15 residues long. Germline V gene sequence: CDR1 MGHDK, CDR2 SYGVNS. Trimming cost V 6 bases and J 5 bases, with 18 bases left between them. CDR3 residues: CASRAAGRARDTQYF. The CDR3 nucleotides read TGTGCCAGCAGGGCAGCGGGCCGTGCAAGAGATACGCAGTATTTT.

The chain links TRBV15 to TRBJ1-1; D not resolved. Germline loops: CDR1 LNHNV, CDR2 YYDKDF (reference sequence). V lost 1 base and J lost 3, with 9 bases in between. The CDR3 is made up of 14 amino acids. As DNA, the CDR3 is TGTGCCACCAGCAGAGGACAAATAGACACTGAAGCTTTCTTT. The encoded protein is CATSRGQIDTEAFF.

The sample holds a few counts of this clonotype. V and J are TRBV30 and TRBJ1-5; D not certain. V was cut by 4 bases and J by 9 bases, with 13 bases left in between. CDR1 is GTSNPN, CDR2 SVGIG, per germline (reference sequence). The CDR3 totals 12 residues. CDR3 residues: CAWTEGPGPQHF. DNA of the CDR3: TGTGCCTGGACCGAAGGCCCCGGGCCCCAGCATTTT.

The chain joins TRBV10-3 to TRBJ1-2, with D possibly being TRBD1 (5 bases). The CDR3 is made up of 14 amino acids. Trimming cost V 1 base and J 4 bases, with 10 bases left between them. In germline, CDR1 is ENHRY, CDR2 SYGVKD. CDR3 nucleotides: TGTGCCATCAGTGAGTTAGGACAAAGCTATGGCTACACCTTC. This encodes CAISELGQSYGYTF.

This clonotype was seen more than once but under ten times. CDR3 coding DNA: TGTGCCTGGACCCAATACACTGAAGCTTTCTTT. Translated: CAWTQYTEAFF. This chain connects TRBV30 to TRBJ1-1; D ambiguous. V was trimmed by 4 bases and J by 3 bases, leaving 6 bases between them. The CDR3 runs to 11 residues. CDR1 is GTSNPN, CDR2 SVGIG, per germline (reference sequence).

Comments on this clonotype: The junction shows a germline mismatch at one end, possibly a read error. The V call is TRBV6-5, the J call TRBJ1-1, with no clear D. This CDR3 has 15 amino acids. Germline V gene sequence: CDR1 MNHEY, CDR2 SVGAGI. CDR3 nucleotide sequence: TGTGCCAGCAGTTCAGTGGTCCTGGTGAACACTGAAGCTTCCTTT. It encodes CASSSVVLVNTEASF.

This chain uses TRBV29-1 with TRBJ2-7; TRBD2 is a possible D gene (5 bases). This CDR3 comprises 13 residues. Trimming pared 4 bases from V and 1 base from J, leaving 11 bases between. CDR1 and CDR2 (germline): SQVTM, ANQGSEA. The CDR3 sequence is CSVGPGGSYEQYF. The CDR3 region has the DNA TGCAGCGTTGGGCCAGGAGGATCCTACGAGCAGTACTTC.

CDR3 sequence: CASRQGGNTEAFF. CDR3 bases: TGTGCCAGTAGGCAGGGAGGGAACACTGAAGCTTTCTTT. The gene calls are TRBV19 and TRBJ1-1; D may be TRBD1 (5 bases). Trimming took 6 bases from V and 1 from J, leaving 9 bases between them. Germline values: CDR1 LNHDA, CDR2 SQIVND (reference sequence). The CDR3 totals 13 residues.

This clonotype has a count of ten or more. V and J are TRBV24-1 and TRBJ2-3; TRBD1 is a possible D gene (6 bases). This CDR3 is built from 13 residues. Germline CDR1 reads KGHDR; CDR2 reads SFDVKD. V lost 6 bases to trimming and J lost 4 bases, with 10 bases between them. In DNA, the CDR3 is TGTGCCACCAGTTCCACAGGGTCAGATACGCAGTATTTT. Encoded protein: CATSSTGSDTQYF.

This clonotype was counted only a few times. The DNA of the CDR3 is TGTGCCAGCAGCCAAGATAGTTCTAGGGGGCTCCTTTCCGGCTACACCTTC. The encoded protein is CASSQDSSRGLLSGYTF. J is TRBJ1-2 and V is TRBV3-1; the match to TRBD1 covers 7 bases. CDR3 length equals 17 residues. Germline assignment: CDR1 LGHDT and CDR2 YNNKEL (reference sequence). The V gene end was trimmed by 0 bases and the J gene end by 8 bases; junction bases not matched to a gene: 15.